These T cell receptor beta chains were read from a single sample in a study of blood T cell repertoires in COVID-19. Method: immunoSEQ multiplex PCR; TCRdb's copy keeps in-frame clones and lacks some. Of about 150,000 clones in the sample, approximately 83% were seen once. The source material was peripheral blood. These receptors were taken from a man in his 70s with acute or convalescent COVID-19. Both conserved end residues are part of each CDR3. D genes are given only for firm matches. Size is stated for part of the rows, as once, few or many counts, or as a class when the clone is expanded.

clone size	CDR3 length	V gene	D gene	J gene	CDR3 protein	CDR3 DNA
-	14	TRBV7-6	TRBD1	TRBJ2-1	CASSLDDRGDEQFF	TGTGCCAGCAGCTTAGACGACAGGGGCGATGAGCAGTTCTTC
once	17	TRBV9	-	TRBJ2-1	CASSVGLLRISYNEQFF	TGTGCCAGCAGCGTAGGACTTTTAAGGATTTCCTACAATGAGCAGTTCTTC
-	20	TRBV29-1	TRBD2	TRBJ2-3	CSVAGEMRRLAGGGADTQYF	TGCAGCGTCGCAGGCGAGATGAGGAGACTAGCGGGGGGTGGTGCAGATACGCAGTATTTT
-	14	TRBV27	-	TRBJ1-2	CASARGGNFYGYTF	TGTGCCAGCGCTCGGGGGGGTAACTTCTATGGCTACACCTTC
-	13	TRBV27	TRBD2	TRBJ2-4	CASSRNRGDIQYF	TGTGCCAGCAGTCGAAACCGGGGGGACATTCAGTACTTC
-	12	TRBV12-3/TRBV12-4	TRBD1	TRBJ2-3	CASTGGADTQYF	TGTGCCAGTACAGGGGGCGCAGATACGCAGTATTTT
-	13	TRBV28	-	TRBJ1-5	CASRLTGTQPQHF	TGTGCCAGCAGACTCACAGGAACTCAGCCCCAGCATTTT
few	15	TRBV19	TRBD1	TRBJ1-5	CASRIGGLLNQPQHF	TGTGCCAGTAGAATAGGGGGCTTACTCAATCAGCCCCAGCATTTT
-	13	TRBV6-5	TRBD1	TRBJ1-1	CASSQQGGTEAFF	TGTGCCAGCAGTCAACAGGGGGGCACTGAAGCTTTCTTT
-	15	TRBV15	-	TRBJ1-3	CATSFRVGPGNTIYF	TGTGCCACCAGCTTCAGGGTGGGCCCTGGAAACACCATATATTTT
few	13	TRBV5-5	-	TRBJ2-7	CASSLAPNYEQYF	TGTGCCAGCAGCTTGGCCCCCAACTACGAGCAGTACTTC
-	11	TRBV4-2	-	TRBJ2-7	CASSQAREQYF	TGTGCCAGCAGCCAAGCCCGCGAGCAGTACTTC
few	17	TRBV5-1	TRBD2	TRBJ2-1	CASSLRSAGSSYNEQFF	TGCGCCAGCAGCCTCAGGTCAGCGGGGAGCTCCTACAATGAGCAGTTCTTC
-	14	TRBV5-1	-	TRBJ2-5	CASSSTPIQETQYF	TGCGCCAGCAGCTCCACCCCTATCCAAGAGACCCAGTACTTC
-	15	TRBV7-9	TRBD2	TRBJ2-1	CASSYREGSYNEQFF	TGTGCCAGCAGCTACCGGGAGGGCTCCTACAATGAGCAGTTCTTC
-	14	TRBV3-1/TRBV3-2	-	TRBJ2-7	CASSQLASSYEQYF	TGTGCCAGCAGCCAACTAGCGTCATCCTACGAGCAGTACTTC
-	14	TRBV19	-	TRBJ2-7	CASSIRLASYEQYF	TGTGCCAGTAGTATAAGGCTAGCCAGCTACGAGCAGTACTTC
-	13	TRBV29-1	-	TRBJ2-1	CSVEGSLNNEQFF	TGCAGCGTTGAGGGGAGTTTGAACAATGAGCAGTTCTTC
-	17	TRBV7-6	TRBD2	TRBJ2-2	CASSLETSGLNTGELFF	TGTGCCAGCAGCTTAGAGACTAGCGGTCTGAACACCGGGGAGCTGTTTTTT
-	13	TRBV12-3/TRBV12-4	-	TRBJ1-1	CASTGLMNTEAFF	TGTGCCAGCACCGGACTGATGAACACTGAAGCTTTCTTT
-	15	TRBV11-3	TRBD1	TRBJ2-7	CASSLDGTGATEQYF	TGTGCCAGCAGCTTAGATGGGACAGGGGCTACCGAGCAGTACTTC
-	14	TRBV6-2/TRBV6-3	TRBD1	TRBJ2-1	CASSYSTGANEQFF	TGTGCCAGCAGTTACTCGACAGGGGCAAATGAGCAGTTCTTC
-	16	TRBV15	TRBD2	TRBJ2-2	CATSRDPAGAHGELFF	TGTGCCACCAGCAGAGATCCAGCGGGAGCCCACGGGGAGCTGTTTTTT
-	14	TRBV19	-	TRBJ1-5	CASSTQDLGQPQHF	TGTGCCAGTAGTACCCAGGACTTGGGACAGCCCCAGCATTTT
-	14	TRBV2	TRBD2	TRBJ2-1	CASRLPGGPSEQFF	TGTGCCAGCAGACTACCGGGAGGGCCGAGTGAGCAGTTCTTC
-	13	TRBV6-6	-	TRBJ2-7	CASSQGSRNEQYF	TGTGCCAGCAGCCAAGGGAGTAGGAACGAGCAGTACTTC
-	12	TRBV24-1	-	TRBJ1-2	CATSDPGDGYTF	TGTGCCACCAGTGACCCAGGGGATGGCTACACCTTC
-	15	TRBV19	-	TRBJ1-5	CASSIQGGGNQPQHF	TGTGCCAGTAGTATACAGGGAGGAGGTAATCAGCCCCAGCATTTT
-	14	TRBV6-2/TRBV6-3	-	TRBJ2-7	CASSYDGLPREQYF	TGTGCCAGCAGTTACGATGGACTTCCTCGCGAGCAGTACTTC
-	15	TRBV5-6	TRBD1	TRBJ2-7	CASSLVPGQGYEQYF	TGTGCCAGCAGCTTGGTGCCGGGACAGGGCTACGAGCAGTACTTC
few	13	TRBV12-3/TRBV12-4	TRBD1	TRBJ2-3	CASSLGQVTQQYF	TGTGCCAGCAGCCTGGGACAGGTTACACAGCAGTATTTT
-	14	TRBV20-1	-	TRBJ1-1	CSASDHLRGGRAFF	TGCAGTGCTAGTGATCATCTCAGGGGCGGGAGAGCTTTCTTT
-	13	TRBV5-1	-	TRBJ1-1	CASSLALNTEAFF	TGCGCCAGCAGCTTGGCTTTGAACACTGAAGCTTTCTTT
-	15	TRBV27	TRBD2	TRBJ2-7	CASSFGLVGSYEQYF	TGTGCCAGCAGTTTTGGACTAGTGGGTTCCTACGAGCAGTACTTC
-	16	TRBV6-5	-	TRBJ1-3	CASSYTGQTAGNTIYF	TGTGCCAGCAGTTACACCGGACAGACCGCTGGAAACACCATATATTTT
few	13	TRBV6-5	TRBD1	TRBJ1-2	CASSLPGGNGYTF	TGTGCCAGCAGTCTCCCAGGGGGCAATGGCTACACCTTC
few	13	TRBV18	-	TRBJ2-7	CASSPVSVGEQYF	TGTGCCAGCTCACCAGTTTCGGTTGGCGAGCAGTACTTC
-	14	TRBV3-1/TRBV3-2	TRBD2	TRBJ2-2	CASSGLAGDGELFF	TGTGCCAGCAGCGGACTAGCGGGAGACGGGGAGCTGTTTTTT
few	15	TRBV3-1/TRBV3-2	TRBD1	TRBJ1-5	CASSQGGDRNQPQHF	TGTGCCAGCAGTCAAGGAGGGGACAGGAATCAGCCCCAGCATTTT
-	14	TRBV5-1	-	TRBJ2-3	CASSPTSSTDTQYF	TGCGCCAGCAGCCCGACTAGTAGCACAGATACGCAGTATTTT
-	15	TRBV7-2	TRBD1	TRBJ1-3	CASSPQGAPGNTIYF	TGTGCCAGCAGCCCCCAGGGGGCCCCTGGGAACACCATATATTTT
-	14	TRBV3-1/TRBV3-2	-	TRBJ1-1	CASNAAYRNTEAFF	TGTGCCAGCAACGCCGCCTACCGGAACACTGAAGCTTTCTTT
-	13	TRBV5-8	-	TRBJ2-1	CASSPGVYDEQFF	TGTGCCAGCAGCCCAGGGGTGTACGATGAGCAGTTCTTC
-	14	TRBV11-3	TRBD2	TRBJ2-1	CASSLGGLGDEQFF	TGTGCCAGCAGCTTAGGGGGACTAGGGGATGAGCAGTTCTTC
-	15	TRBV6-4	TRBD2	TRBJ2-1	CASSQGLAGGSEQFF	TGTGCCAGCTCCCAGGGACTAGCGGGTGGAAGTGAGCAGTTCTTC
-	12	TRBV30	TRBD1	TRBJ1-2	CAWRPGTEGYTF	TGTGCCTGGAGGCCCGGGACAGAAGGCTACACCTTC
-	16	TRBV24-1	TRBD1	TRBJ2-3	CATSDSGQVPTDTQYF	TGTGCCACCAGTGATTCCGGACAGGTCCCCACAGATACGCAGTATTTT
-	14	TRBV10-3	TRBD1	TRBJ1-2	CAISDDRARNRYTF	TGTGCCATCAGTGATGACAGGGCGCGGAATCGCTACACCTTC
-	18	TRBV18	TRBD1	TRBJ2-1	CASSPPRSGTGTRNEQFF	TGTGCCAGCTCACCACCGCGGTCCGGGACAGGGACAAGGAATGAGCAGTTCTTC
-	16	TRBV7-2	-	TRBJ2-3	CASSLLGGVGADTQYF	TGTGCCAGCAGCTTACTGGGGGGAGTCGGGGCGGATACGCAGTATTTT
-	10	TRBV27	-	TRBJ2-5	CASRRETQYF	TGTGCCAGCCGTCGGGAGACCCAGTACTTC